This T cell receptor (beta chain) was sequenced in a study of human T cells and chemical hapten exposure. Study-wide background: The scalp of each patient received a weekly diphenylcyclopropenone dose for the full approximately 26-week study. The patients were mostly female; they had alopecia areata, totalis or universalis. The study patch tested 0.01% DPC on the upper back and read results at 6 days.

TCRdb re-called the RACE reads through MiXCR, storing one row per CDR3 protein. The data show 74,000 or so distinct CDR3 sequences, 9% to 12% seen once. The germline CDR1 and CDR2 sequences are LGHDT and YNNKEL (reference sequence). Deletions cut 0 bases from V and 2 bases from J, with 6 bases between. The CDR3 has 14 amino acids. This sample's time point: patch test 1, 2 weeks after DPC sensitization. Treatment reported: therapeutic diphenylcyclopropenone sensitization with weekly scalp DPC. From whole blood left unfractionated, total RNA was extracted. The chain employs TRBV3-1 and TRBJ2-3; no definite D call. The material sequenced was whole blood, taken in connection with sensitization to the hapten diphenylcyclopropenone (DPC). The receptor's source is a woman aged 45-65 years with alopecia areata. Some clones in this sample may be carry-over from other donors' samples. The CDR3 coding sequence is TGTGCCAGCAGCCAAGATCAGAACACAGATACGCAGTATTTT. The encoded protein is CASSQDQNTDTQYF.